Following are 19 T cell receptor beta chains from one sample sequenced in a study of T cells in Graves' hyperthyroidism and ophthalmopathy. Using RNA transcripts as the source, TCR beta CDR3 regions were amplified. The HTBI primer set was used in a first-round RT-PCR of the TCR CDR3. One entry per CDR3 protein results from TCRdb running MiXCR on the multiplex PCR reads. The sample has 660,000 or so distinct CDR3 sequences; roughly 45% are singletons. Sequenced material: peripheral blood or thyroid tissue (not recorded which). These receptors were collected from an adult man with Graves' disease, either hyperthyroidism or ophthalmopathy (not recorded which).

J is TRBJ2-5 and V is TRBV2, with D possibly called TRBD1 or TRBD2 (6 bases each). Germline values: CDR1 SNHLY, CDR2 FYNNEI. Trimming took off 6 bases at V and 4 bases at J, with 15 bases between the two ends. The CDR3 totals 14 residues. The CDR3 loop reads CASSQGGGRETQYF. The CDR3 coding sequence is TGTGCCAGCAGCCAAGGAGGGGGAAGAGAGACCCAGTACTTC.

This clonotype has just a few counts. The V gene is TRBV5-1, the J gene TRBJ2-6; TRBD2 might be the D (6 bases). Germline loops: CDR1 SGHRS, CDR2 YFSETQ. CDR3 length equals 18 residues. Trimming removed 1 base from V and 0 bases from J, with 14 bases in between. The CDR3 DNA sequence: TGCGCCAGCAGCTTGCTGACGGGACTTGGCTCTGGGGCCAACGTCCTGACTTTC. This codes for CASSLLTGLGSGANVLTF. Full variable domain (outside the CDR3, taken from reference TRBV5-1 and TRBJ2-6): KAGVTQTPRYLIKTRGQQVTLSCSPISGHRSVSWYQQTPGQGLQFLFEYFSETQRNKGNFPGRFSGRQFSNSRSEMNVSTLELGDSALYLCASSLLTGLGSGANVLTFGAGSRLTVL.

This clonotype appeared a few times. V gene TRBV30 combines with J gene TRBJ1-4; possible D gene TRBD1, 5 bases. This CDR3 contains 12 residues. Trimming took 4 bases from V and 6 from J, leaving 9 bases between them. Germline CDR1 GTSNPN, CDR2 SVGIG (reference sequence). The DNA for the CDR3 is TGTGCCTGGAATCGGGGCGATGAAAAACTGTTTTTT. Protein product: CAWNRGDEKLFF. Full variable domain (missing parts from reference TRBV30 and TRBJ1-4): SQTIHQWPATLVQPVGSPLSLECTVEGTSNPNLYWYRQAAGRGLQLLFYSVGIGQISSEVPQNLSASRPQDRQFILSSKKLLLSDSGFYLCAWNRGDEKLFFGSGTQLSVL.

The genes are TRBV6-6 and TRBJ1-1; weak D call: TRBD1 (5 bases). Germline V gene lookup returns CDR1 MNHNY and CDR2 SVGAGI (reference sequence). The V and J ends lost 4 bases and 5 bases respectively, with 17 bases between them. The CDR3 has 15 residues. This chain's CDR3 is CASSSYPGLGTEAFF. In nucleotides, the CDR3 is TGTGCCAGCAGTTCCTATCCGGGACTGGGGACTGAAGCTTTCTTT.

V and J are TRBV7-9 and TRBJ1-1; 8 nucleotides line up with TRBD1. Looked up from germline, CDR1 is SEHNR and CDR2 is FQNEAQ (reference sequence). The V segment lost 10 bases and the J segment 7 bases; nucleotides outside the gene matches: 8. This CDR3 is 12 amino acids long. The CDR3 sequence: CAMTPTGVEAFF. The DNA for the CDR3 is TGTGCCATGACCCCGACAGGGGTTGAAGCTTTCTTT.

This clonotype was seen more than once but under ten times. The J gene is TRBJ1-1, the V gene TRBV9; D is unclear. V lost 2 bases to trimming and J lost 0 bases, with 5 bases between them. Germline V gene lookup returns CDR1 SGDLS and CDR2 YYNGEE. The CDR3 is 13 amino acids. Here the CDR3 DNA reads TGTGCCAGCAGCGTCCGTTTGAACACTGAAGCTTTCTTT. The encoded protein is CASSVRLNTEAFF.

This clonotype was found once. V and J are TRBV15 and TRBJ1-5; TRBD1 matches 8 bases. Germline CDR1 and CDR2: LNHNV and YYDKDF (reference sequence). CDR3 length equals 14 residues. The V gene end was trimmed by 3 bases and the J gene end by 4 bases; junction bases not matched to a gene: 2. The CDR3 spells CATSRNRGNQPQHF. CDR3 in DNA: TGTGCCACCAGCAGGAACAGGGGGAATCAGCCCCAGCATTTT.

The gene calls are TRBV15 and TRBJ1-6; D perhaps matches TRBD1 (5 bases). The CDR3 extends over 15 amino acids. The ends were cut back, 0 bases at V and 8 bases at J, with 11 bases in the middle. Germline values: CDR1 LNHNV, CDR2 YYDKDF (reference sequence). The CDR3 protein is CATSRDRGKDSPLHF. CDR3 DNA: TGTGCCACCAGCAGAGATCGGGGGAAGGATTCACCCCTCCACTTT. Variable domain in full (rest from reference TRBV15 and TRBJ1-6): DAMVIQNPRYQVTQFGKPVTLSCSQTLNHNVMYWYQQKSSQAPKLLFHYYDKDFNNEADTPDNFQSRRPNTSFCFLDIRSPGLGDTAMYLCATSRDRGKDSPLHFGNGTRLTVT.

This clonotype has more than one count but fewer than ten. The chain couples TRBV10-3 to TRBJ2-2; 9 bases line up with TRBD1. The CDR3 sequence is 15 residues long. V lost 4 bases and J lost 5; bases outside the gene matches: 5. Germline V gene data show CDR1 as ENHRY and CDR2 as SYGVKD. DNA for the CDR3: TGTGCCATCAGTGTTGGGACAGGGCCAACCGGGGAGCTGTTTTTT. Protein sequence: CAISVGTGPTGELFF.

As to this clonotype: This may arise from a read error, as a much more abundant clone is one base away. The chain carries TRBV7-9 and TRBJ1-5, with D maybe TRBD1 (5 bases). CDR3 length equals 16 residues. Germline V gene lookup returns CDR1 SEHNR and CDR2 FQNEAQ (reference sequence). V was pared by 1 base and J by 2 bases, with 12 bases between. In DNA form, the CDR3 reads TGTGCCAGCAGCTTAGAAGGGGCAGTGGGCAATCAGCCCCAGCATTTT. Translating it yields CASSLEGAVGNQPQHF.

This sequence joins TRBV10-3 and TRBJ1-1; tentative D call: TRBD1 (6 bases). Trimming removed 4 bases at V and 6 bases at J, with 15 bases between. Germline CDR1 and CDR2: ENHRY and SYGVKD. CDR3 length: 14 amino acids. The CDR3 sequence: CAISGGTGLAEAFF. The CDR3 DNA is TGTGCCATCAGTGGGGGCACAGGGTTAGCTGAAGCTTTCTTT.

In its sample, this clonotype was seen a few times. The rearrangement joins TRBV19 to TRBJ1-1, with TRBD1 as a possible D gene (6 bases). Trimming stripped 5 bases from V and 0 bases from J, with 10 bases between. Germline CDR1 LNHDA, CDR2 SQIVND (reference sequence). This CDR3 region has 14 residues. CDR3 sequence (DNA): TGTGCCAGTAGTGTTAGGACAGTGAACACTGAAGCTTTCTTT. It specifies CASSVRTVNTEAFF.

This clonotype was found once. The chain uses TRBV7-4 and TRBJ2-1; 7 bases map to TRBD2. Germline values: CDR1 SGHVT, CDR2 SQSDAQ. The V segment lost 8 bases and the J segment 4 bases; nucleotides outside the gene matches: 8. The CDR3 runs 14 residues. The CDR3 region is CASRGDGGYNEQFF. In DNA, the CDR3 is TGTGCCAGCCGGGGGGACGGGGGATACAATGAGCAGTTCTTC.

This clonotype was picked up a small number of times. The rearrangement links TRBV7-8 to TRBJ2-7; D might be TRBD1 or TRBD2, each matching 6 bases. This CDR3 region has 17 residues. V was trimmed by 3 bases and J by 4 bases, leaving 22 bases between them. Germline V lookup: CDR1 SGHVS, CDR2 FQNEAQ. CDR3 in amino acids: CASSFATGATISYEQYF. CDR3 in DNA: TGTGCCAGCAGCTTCGCAACGGGGGCCACCATAAGTTACGAGCAGTACTTC.

The V gene is TRBV10-3, the J gene TRBJ1-2, with 7 bases that match TRBD1. The J segment lost 6 bases and the V segment lost 7 bases, leaving 2 bases of the junction unmatched. Germline-derived CDR1 and CDR2 are ENHRY and SYGVKD. This CDR3 spans 11 amino acids. CDR3 residues: CAITDRDGYTF. CDR3 coding DNA: TGTGCCATCACAGACAGGGATGGCTACACCTTC.

V is TRBV6-5 and J is TRBJ2-7; D is undetermined. Germline assignment: CDR1 MNHEY and CDR2 SVGAGI. This CDR3 comprises 10 residues. Trimming removed 8 bases from V and 3 bases from J, with 5 bases in between. The CDR3 DNA reads TGTGCCAGCGACGGCTACGAGCAGTACTTC. This encodes CASDGYEQYF.

About this clonotype: One end of the junction is discordant with germline, which a read error may explain. The chain carries TRBV24-1 and TRBJ2-6; TRBD2 matches 12 bases. Germline CDR1 is KGHDR and CDR2 is SFDVKD. This CDR3 spans 17 amino acids. CDR3 amino acids: CATSDWTSGAGDNVLTF. The CDR3 DNA reads TGTGCCACCAGTGATTGGACTAGCGGGGCTGGGGACAACGTCCTGACTTTC.

Regarding this clonotype: With a much larger clone just one base away, this may be a read error. The chain recombines TRBV24-1 with TRBJ2-7, with 16 positions matching TRBD2. In germline, CDR1 is KGHDR, CDR2 SFDVKD. The CDR3 length is 16 residues. Germline trimming cut 3 bases from V and 6 bases from J; bases unmatched to any gene: 4. The CDR3 DNA sequence: TGTGCCACCAGTGATGCGGGACTAGCGGGAGGGTGCGAGCAGTACTTC. This translates into CATSDAGLAGGCEQYF.

This clonotype turned up a few times. This rearrangement joins TRBV24-1 to TRBJ1-4, with 8 bases identical to TRBD1. Germline V lookup: CDR1 KGHDR, CDR2 SFDVKD. The junction had 4 bases not matched to a gene; V was cut back by 3 bases and J by 8 bases. CDR3 size: 14 residues. This chain's CDR3 is CATSDTRTGEKLFF. The CDR3 DNA is TGTGCCACCAGTGATACCCGGACAGGGGAAAAACTGTTTTTT.